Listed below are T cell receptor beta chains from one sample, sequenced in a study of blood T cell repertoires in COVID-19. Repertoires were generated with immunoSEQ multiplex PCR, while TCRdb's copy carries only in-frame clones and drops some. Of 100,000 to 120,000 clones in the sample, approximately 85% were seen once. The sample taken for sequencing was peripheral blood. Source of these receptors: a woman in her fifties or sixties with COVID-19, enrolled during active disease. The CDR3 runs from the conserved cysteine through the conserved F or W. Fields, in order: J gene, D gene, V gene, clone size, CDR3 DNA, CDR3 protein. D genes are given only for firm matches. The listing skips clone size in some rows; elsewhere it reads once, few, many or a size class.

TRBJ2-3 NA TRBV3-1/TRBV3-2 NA TGTGCCAGCAGCCCCCACACAGATACGCAGTATTTT CASSPHTDTQYF
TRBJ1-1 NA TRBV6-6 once TGTGCCAGCAGTTACGGGGGCCTGGGTGAAGCTTTCTTT CASSYGGLGEAFF
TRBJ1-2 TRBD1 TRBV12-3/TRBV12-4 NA TGTGCCAGCAGGCCAACAGGGGCCTATGGCTACACCTTC CASRPTGAYGYTF
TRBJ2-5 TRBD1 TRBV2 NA TGTGCCAGCAGCCGGGACAGTGGTCCGGAGACCCAGTACTTC CASSRDSGPETQYF
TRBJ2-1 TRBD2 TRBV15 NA TGTGCCACCAGCGTGACAATAGGACTAGCGGTCGATGAGCAGTTCTTC CATSVTIGLAVDEQFF
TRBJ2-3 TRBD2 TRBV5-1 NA TGCGCCAGCAGCGGGATAGCGGGGTATCAAGATACGCAGTATTTT CASSGIAGYQDTQYF
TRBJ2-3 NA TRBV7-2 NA TGTGCCAGCAGCCCACAGACAGAGAAGACAGATACGCAGTATTTT CASSPQTEKTDTQYF
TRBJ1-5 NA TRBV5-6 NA TGTGCCAGCAGCTTGGGTGGCAGACCGCTGGGCCAGCCCCAGCATTTT CASSLGGRPLGQPQHF
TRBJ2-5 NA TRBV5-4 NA TGTGCCAGCAGCTTGGGCAGCCAAGAGACCCAGTACTTC CASSLGSQETQYF
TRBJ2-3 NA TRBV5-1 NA TGCGCCAGCAGCTTGGGGGCAGCTCGTTCCGCAGATACGCAGTATTTT CASSLGAARSADTQYF